The TCR beta chain under discussion was sequenced for a study of immune heterogeneity within non-small cell lung tumors. In its sample, this clonotype is large. Its specificity is unknown. Broader study findings: Different tumor locations in one patient shared dominant CDR3 beta clonotypes yet harbored unique high-frequency clones. The study found high-frequency T-cell receptor beta clonotypes largely distinct between individual patients. Although only moderate, the correlation of local T-cell clonality with local tumor mutational burden was significant (R around 0.37).

Template material for each sample was 500 to 650 ng of bulk tumor genomic DNA. Biopsies that were spaced far apart were taken, several per primary tumor, during surgery. It was patients with untreated, newly diagnosed non-small cell lung cancer who underwent curative surgery. The CDR3 consists of 13 residues. The germline V gene has CDR1 WNHNN and CDR2 SYGVQD (reference sequence). V was pared by 0 bases and J by 8 bases, with 9 bases between. Amplifying TCR beta CDR3 involved multiplex PCR carried out with 32 V and 13 J primers. TCRdb re-called the multiplex PCR reads with MiXCR, one entry per CDR3 protein. Of about 12,000 distinct CDR3 sequences in the sample, 23% are singletons; the top ten hold 13%.

The sample comprised lung tumor tissue. The V call is TRBV10-1, the J call TRBJ2-3; D perhaps matches TRBD2 (6 bases). The receptor comes from a man aged 45-65 years with non-small cell lung cancer. CDR3 loop: CASSESEGSTQYF. CDR3 in DNA: TGCGCCAGCAGTGAGTCGGAGGGGAGTACGCAGTATTTT.